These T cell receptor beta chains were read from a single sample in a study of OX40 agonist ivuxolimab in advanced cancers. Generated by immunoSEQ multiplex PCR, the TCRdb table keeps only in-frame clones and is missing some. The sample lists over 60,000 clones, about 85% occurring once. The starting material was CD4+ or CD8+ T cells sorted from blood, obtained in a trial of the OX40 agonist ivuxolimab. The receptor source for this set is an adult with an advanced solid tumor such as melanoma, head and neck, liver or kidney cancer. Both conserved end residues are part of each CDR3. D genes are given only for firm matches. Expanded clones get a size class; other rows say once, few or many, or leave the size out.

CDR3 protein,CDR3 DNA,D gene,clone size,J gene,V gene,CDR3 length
CASSQPARAGYEQYF,TGTGCCAGCAGCCAGCCCGCCAGGGCAGGCTACGAGCAGTACTTC,.,.,TRBJ2-7,TRBV7-2,15
CASSRRGDRGKNTEAFF,TGTGCCAGTAGCCGGAGGGGGGACAGGGGTAAGAACACTGAAGCTTTCTTT,TRBD1,.,TRBJ1-1,TRBV19,17
CASSLAIAGANVLTF,TGTGCCAGCAGCTTAGCGATAGCTGGGGCCAACGTCCTGACTTTC,.,.,TRBJ2-6,TRBV7-9,15
CASSGPNRGLGYTF,TGTGCCAGCAGTGGACCCAACAGGGGATTGGGCTACACCTTC,TRBD1,.,TRBJ1-2,TRBV6-1,14
CATSTGFGSEAFF,TGTGCCACCTCCACAGGGTTTGGCTCTGAAGCTTTCTTT,.,.,TRBJ1-1,TRBV27,13
CAISDHGRGFKGDTQYF,TGTGCCATCAGTGACCATGGCAGGGGGTTCAAAGGGGATACGCAGTATTTT,TRBD1,.,TRBJ2-3,TRBV10-3,17
CASSLSRSEETQYF,TGTGCCAGCAGCTTGAGCAGATCCGAAGAGACCCAGTACTTC,.,.,TRBJ2-5,TRBV5-4,14
CASSLDYGGSGRAYEQYF,TGTGCCAGCAGCTTAGACTACGGGGGTAGCGGGAGGGCCTACGAGCAGTACTTC,TRBD2,.,TRBJ2-7,TRBV7-6,18
CAISESGHNEQFF,TGTGCCATCAGTGAGTCCGGACACAATGAGCAGTTCTTC,.,once,TRBJ2-1,TRBV10-3,13
CAWVDRASNEQYF,TGTGCCTGGGTGGACAGGGCAAGCAACGAGCAGTACTTC,TRBD1,.,TRBJ2-7,TRBV30,13
CASSLGLNTEAFF,TGCGCCAGCAGCTTGGGGTTGAACACTGAAGCTTTCTTT,.,.,TRBJ1-1,TRBV5-1,13
CASSLDWRLSGNTIYF,TGTGCCAGCAGCTTAGATTGGCGGCTCTCTGGAAACACCATATATTTT,.,.,TRBJ1-3,TRBV7-2,16
CASSQWGGNQETQYF,TGTGCCAGCAGCCAATGGGGGGGAAACCAAGAGACCCAGTACTTC,TRBD2,.,TRBJ2-5,TRBV4-2,15
CSARLQETQYF,TGCAGTGCGAGACTGCAAGAGACCCAGTACTTC,.,.,TRBJ2-5,TRBV20-1,11
CASSPRGLGTDTQYF,TGTGCCAGCTCACCACGGGGACTTGGCACAGATACGCAGTATTTT,.,few,TRBJ2-3,TRBV18,15
CASSLQGITDTQYF,TGTGCCAGCAGTCTACAGGGTATCACAGATACGCAGTATTTT,.,.,TRBJ2-3,TRBV6-1,14
CASSLTVGLAYNEQFF,TGTGCCAGCAGCTTAACAGTAGGACTAGCCTACAATGAGCAGTTCTTC,TRBD2,.,TRBJ2-1,TRBV7-3,16
CASSLSTGELFF,TGTGCCAGCAGTTTAAGTACCGGGGAGCTGTTTTTT,.,.,TRBJ2-2,TRBV28,12
CASLYQETQYF,TGTGCCAGCTTGTACCAAGAGACCCAGTACTTC,.,few,TRBJ2-5,TRBV2,11
CASSLRGGRSSGNTIYF,TGTGCCAGCAGCTTGAGAGGGGGCCGGTCCTCTGGAAACACCATATATTTT,TRBD1,.,TRBJ1-3,TRBV13,17
CASSSAAGYTF,TGCGCCAGCAGTTCGGCGGCTGGCTACACCTTC,.,.,TRBJ1-2,TRBV23-1,11
CASSTPGWRDQETQYF,TGTGCCAGTAGTACCCCAGGGTGGAGGGACCAAGAGACCCAGTACTTC,.,.,TRBJ2-5,TRBV19,16
CASSRLADYEQYF,TGTGCCAGCAGTAGACTAGCGGACTACGAGCAGTACTTC,TRBD2,.,TRBJ2-7,TRBV6-1,13
CASSPVGSEKLFF,TGTGCCAGCTCACCTGTTGGAAGCGAAAAACTGTTTTTT,.,.,TRBJ1-4,TRBV18,13
CASSVSPRLQNEQFF,TGTGCCAGCAGCGTATCTCCCCGGCTACAGAATGAGCAGTTCTTC,.,.,TRBJ2-1,TRBV9,15
CAWTGRNTEAFF,TGTGCCTGGACAGGAAGGAACACTGAAGCTTTCTTT,.,.,TRBJ1-1,TRBV30,12
CASSLGGRGQPQHF,TGTGCCAGCAGCTTAGGAGGGAGGGGGCAGCCCCAGCATTTT,.,.,TRBJ1-5,TRBV11-2,14
CASSLSSGQSSYEQYF,TGTGCCAGCAGCCTCTCCTCGGGACAGAGCTCCTACGAGCAGTACTTC,TRBD1,.,TRBJ2-7,TRBV7-2,16
CASSLGTSYGYTF,TGTGCCAGCAGCTTGGGGACAAGTTATGGCTACACCTTC,.,.,TRBJ1-2,TRBV7-9,13
CAISEQRTANEKLFF,TGTGCCATCAGTGAACAAAGGACAGCTAATGAAAAACTGTTTTTT,.,few,TRBJ1-4,TRBV10-3,15
CASGPTGYNSPLHF,TGTGCCAGCGGGCCCACAGGTTATAATTCACCCCTCCACTTT,.,.,TRBJ1-6,TRBV6-6,14
CASSQEGIKGGELFF,TGCGCCAGCAGCCAAGAGGGAATCAAGGGCGGGGAGCTGTTTTTT,.,.,TRBJ2-2,TRBV4-3,15
CASSLGGTGSYEQYF,TGCGCCAGCAGCTTGGGAGGGACAGGGTCCTACGAGCAGTACTTC,TRBD1,.,TRBJ2-7,TRBV5-1,15
CASSLTGSPGNTIYF,TGTGCCAGCAGCTTGACAGGGAGCCCTGGAAACACCATATATTTT,TRBD1,.,TRBJ1-3,TRBV7-3,15
CASSVDPSGEKLFF,TGTGCCAGCTCAGTGGACCCTAGTGGTGAAAAACTGTTTTTT,.,.,TRBJ1-4,TRBV18,14
CASSLVSALTDTQYF,TGTGCCAGCAGCTTAGTATCCGCTCTCACAGATACGCAGTATTTT,.,.,TRBJ2-3,TRBV7-9,15
CASSAMTGSGYGYTF,TGTGCCAGCAGCGCGATGACAGGTTCCGGCTATGGCTACACCTTC,.,.,TRBJ1-2,TRBV9,15
CASRDQGRAYEQYF,TGTGCCAGCAGGGACCAGGGAAGGGCCTACGAGCAGTACTTC,.,.,TRBJ2-7,TRBV28,14
CASSSAGGADTQYF,TGTGCCAGCAGCTCGGCAGGAGGAGCAGATACGCAGTATTTT,.,.,TRBJ2-3,TRBV5-4,14
CASSLRDRVPEAFF,TGTGCCAGCAGCTTGCGAGACAGGGTGCCTGAAGCTTTCTTT,TRBD1,few,TRBJ1-1,TRBV5-6,14
CASSQVGSGGRAFF,TGTGCCAGCAGCCAAGTAGGGTCAGGGGGCCGGGCTTTCTTT,TRBD1,.,TRBJ1-1,TRBV4-2,14
CASSTSRSSYNSPLHF,TGTGCCAGTAGTACTTCCAGGAGCTCCTATAATTCACCCCTCCACTTT,.,.,TRBJ1-6,TRBV19,16
CASSSSGRAGSYNEQFF,TGTGCCAGCAGCTCTAGCGGGAGGGCCGGATCCTACAATGAGCAGTTCTTC,TRBD2,.,TRBJ2-1,TRBV7-3,17
CASSINRGTGGETQYF,TGTGCCAGCAGCATAAACAGGGGCACTGGGGGAGAGACCCAGTACTTC,TRBD1,.,TRBJ2-5,TRBV7-9,16
CASSIPGQGMNTEAFF,TGTGCCAGCAGCATACCAGGACAGGGAATGAACACTGAAGCTTTCTTT,TRBD1,once,TRBJ1-1,TRBV28,16
CASSVGGRAEYNEQFF,TGTGCCAGCAGCGTCGGCGGGAGGGCCGAATACAATGAGCAGTTCTTC,TRBD2,.,TRBJ2-1,TRBV9,16
CASSQVGASTDTQYF,TGTGCCAGCAGCCAAGTGGGAGCTAGCACAGATACGCAGTATTTT,.,.,TRBJ2-3,TRBV14,15
CATSRDNERTKNIQYF,TGTGCCACCAGCAGAGATAATGAGCGGACCAAAAACATTCAGTACTTC,.,.,TRBJ2-4,TRBV15,16
CASSTSGSGVQRYNEQFF,TGTGCCAGTAGTACTAGCGGGAGTGGTGTACAAAGGTACAATGAGCAGTTCTTC,TRBD2,.,TRBJ2-1,TRBV19,18
CASRDTGLGQPQHF,TGTGCCAGCAGAGACACAGGATTGGGTCAGCCCCAGCATTTT,.,.,TRBJ1-5,TRBV6-5,14
CASSYSGRTGGSPLHF,TGTGCCAGCAGTTACAGTGGCCGAACCGGTGGGTCACCCCTCCACTTT,.,.,TRBJ1-6,TRBV10-3,16
CASSLVGTGTYEQYF,TGTGCCAGCAGCTTAGTTGGGACAGGTACCTACGAGCAGTACTTC,TRBD1,.,TRBJ2-7,TRBV7-9,15
CASSLGSGSTDTQYF,TGCGCCAGCAGCTTGGGGTCAGGGAGCACAGATACGCAGTATTTT,.,.,TRBJ2-3,TRBV5-1,15